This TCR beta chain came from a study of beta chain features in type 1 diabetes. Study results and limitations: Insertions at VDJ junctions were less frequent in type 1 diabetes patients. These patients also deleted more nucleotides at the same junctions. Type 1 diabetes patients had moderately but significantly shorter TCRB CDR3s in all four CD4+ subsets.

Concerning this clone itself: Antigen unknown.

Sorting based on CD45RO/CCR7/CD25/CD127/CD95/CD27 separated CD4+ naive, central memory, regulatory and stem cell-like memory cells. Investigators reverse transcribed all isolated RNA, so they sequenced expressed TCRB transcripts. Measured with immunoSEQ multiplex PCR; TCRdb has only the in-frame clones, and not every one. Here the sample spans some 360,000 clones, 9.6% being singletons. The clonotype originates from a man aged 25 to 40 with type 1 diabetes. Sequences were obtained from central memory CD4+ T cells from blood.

CDR3 protein: CASSPGRSGAFF. The CDR3 DNA follows: TGTGCCAGCAGTCCTGGACGTTCGGGGGCTTTCTTT. The V and J genes are TRBV28 and TRBJ1-1; D remains unclear. Trimming removed 5 bases at V and 11 bases at J, with 15 bases between. The CDR3 has 12 amino acids. Looked up from germline, CDR1 is MDHEN and CDR2 is SYDVKM.